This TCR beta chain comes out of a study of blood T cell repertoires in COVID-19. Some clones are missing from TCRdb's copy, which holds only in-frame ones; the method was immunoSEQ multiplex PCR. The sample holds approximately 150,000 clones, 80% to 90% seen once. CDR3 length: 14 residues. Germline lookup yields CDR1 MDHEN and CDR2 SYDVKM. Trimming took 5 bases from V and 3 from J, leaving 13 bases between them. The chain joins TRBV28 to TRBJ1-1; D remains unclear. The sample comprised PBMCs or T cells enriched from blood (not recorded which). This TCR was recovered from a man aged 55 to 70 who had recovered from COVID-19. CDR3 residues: CASSTLQTHTEAFF. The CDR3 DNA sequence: TGTGCCAGCAGTACCTTACAGACGCACACTGAAGCTTTCTTT.